This is a list of T cell receptor beta chains from one sample in a study of T cell responses to AZD1222 COVID-19 vaccine. Clones were sequenced by immunoSEQ multiplex PCR, and TCRdb holds only the in-frame ones, with some missing. Among more than 150,000 clones listed, approximately 90% were seen once. The sample consisted of peripheral blood, taken on day 0 of AZD1222 vaccination. The receptors derive from an adult in good health. Each CDR3 is given with its conserved first and last residue. Fields, in order: D gene, V gene, clone size, J gene, CDR3 DNA, CDR3 protein. The D gene is left open where the match is weak. Rows give clone size only sometimes, using once, few, many, or a class for an expanded clone.

NA,TRBV11-2,NA,TRBJ2-7,TGTGCCAGCAGCCCACGGCAGGGGTCCGAGCAGTACTTC,CASSPRQGSEQYF
NA,TRBV5-1,NA,TRBJ1-6,TGCGCCAGCAGCTTGGGGAATTCACCCCTCCACTTT,CASSLGNSPLHF
NA,TRBV9,once,TRBJ2-1,TGTGCCAGCAGCGTAGAGGTGGACTATGAGCAGTTCTTC,CASSVEVDYEQFF
NA,TRBV27,NA,TRBJ1-6,TGTGCCAGCAGACGGGACAACTATAATTCACCCCTCCACTTT,CASRRDNYNSPLHF
NA,TRBV28,NA,TRBJ1-1,TGTGCCAGCAGTTCGGGGTGGGGGGCTGCCACTGAAGCTTTCTTT,CASSSGWGAATEAFF
NA,TRBV7-2,NA,TRBJ2-6,TGTGCCAGCAGGCGGAAGCCAACTGGGGCCAACGTCCTGACTTTC,CASRRKPTGANVLTF
NA,TRBV9,NA,TRBJ2-3,TGTGCCAGCAGCGTAGAAGGTGGGATGTCGGATACGCAGTATTTT,CASSVEGGMSDTQYF
TRBD2,TRBV30,NA,TRBJ2-3,TGTGCCTGGAGCCTACTAGCGGGTAGCACAGATACGCAGTATTTT,CAWSLLAGSTDTQYF
TRBD2,TRBV3-1/TRBV3-2,NA,TRBJ2-7,TGTGCCAGCAGCCCTCACTGGACTAGCGGGGGCTACGAGCAGTACTTC,CASSPHWTSGGYEQYF
NA,TRBV28,NA,TRBJ2-1,TGTGCCAGCAGTTTGGCTTCCAGAAGGTTCTTC,CASSLASRRFF
NA,TRBV10-3,once,TRBJ1-1,TGTGCCATCAGTGGGCTCCAGGGCGCTGAAGCTTTCTTT,CAISGLQGAEAFF
NA,TRBV28,NA,TRBJ1-1,TGTGCCAGCACCCTCGGCACTGAAGCTTTCTTT,CASTLGTEAFF
TRBD2,TRBV6-5,NA,TRBJ2-7,TGTGCCAGCGGGGGGAGGGATCCCCAGTACTTC,CASGGRDPQYF
NA,TRBV28,NA,TRBJ2-7,TGTGCCAGCAGTTTGTCGGCCGGGGCCGAGCAGTACTTC,CASSLSAGAEQYF
NA,TRBV7-2,NA,TRBJ1-5,TGTGCCAGCAGCTTCCGCTTGGAGTCTCAGCCCCAGCATTTT,CASSFRLESQPQHF
NA,TRBV28,NA,TRBJ1-6,TGTGCCAGCATTAGGGGAATTCGAGGCTCCTATAATTCACCCCTCCACTTT,CASIRGIRGSYNSPLHF
NA,TRBV19,NA,TRBJ2-7,TGTGCCAGTAGTATAGATCGGTGGCAGGGGAATTACGAGCAGTACTTC,CASSIDRWQGNYEQYF
NA,TRBV2,NA,TRBJ2-5,TGTGCCAGCAGTCAGGATGGGACTTACCAAGAGACCCAGTACTTC,CASSQDGTYQETQYF
NA,TRBV11-3,few,TRBJ2-7,TGTGCCAGCAGCTTATTCCACGAGCAGTACTTC,CASSLFHEQYF
NA,TRBV5-1,NA,TRBJ1-2,TGCGCCAGCAGCTTGGATGAGATTTCTAACTATGGCTACACCTTC,CASSLDEISNYGYTF
NA,TRBV7-3,NA,TRBJ2-1,TGTGCCAGCAGCCCCGGGCCCCTACCCTACAATGAGCAGTTCTTC,CASSPGPLPYNEQFF
NA,TRBV11-3,NA,TRBJ2-1,TGTGCCAGCAGCTTAGCCGGACGAGGTGATGAGCAGTTCTTC,CASSLAGRGDEQFF
TRBD2,TRBV9,NA,TRBJ2-1,TGTGCCAGCAGCCCCGGGGAGGGTTACAATGAGCAGTTCTTC,CASSPGEGYNEQFF
NA,TRBV4-3,NA,TRBJ2-5,TGCGCCAGCAGAACGACGGGACTGAGCCAAGAGACCCAGTACTTC,CASRTTGLSQETQYF
TRBD1,TRBV29-1,NA,TRBJ2-1,TGCAGCGTTATGACAGGGAATGAGCAGTTCTTC,CSVMTGNEQFF
TRBD1,TRBV29-1,NA,TRBJ1-2,TGCAGCGTTGAAGAAGGGGGCGGGAACTATGGCTACACCTTC,CSVEEGGGNYGYTF
NA,TRBV11-2,NA,TRBJ2-7,TGTGCCAGCAGCCAAGAAGGCGAGCAGTACTTC,CASSQEGEQYF
NA,TRBV5-1,NA,TRBJ1-1,TGCGCCAGCCGACCACTGACGGCGAACACTGAAGCTTTCTTT,CASRPLTANTEAFF
TRBD1,TRBV4-1,once,TRBJ2-7,TGCGCCAGCAGCCAGTCCGGGACAGGGGCCTACGAGCAGTACTTC,CASSQSGTGAYEQYF
NA,TRBV28,NA,TRBJ1-1,TGTGCCAGCCGCCGGGCGGATAGGACTGAAGCTTTCTTT,CASRRADRTEAFF
NA,TRBV25-1,NA,TRBJ1-6,TGTGCCAGCAGTGAACCTCATTCACCCCTCCACTTT,CASSEPHSPLHF